Sequencing of this T cell receptor beta chain was carried out in a study of vaccination and CD4 T cells after COVID-19. Scientists ran DNA taken from cultured CD4+ T cells through the Oncomine TCR Beta short-read assay for sequencing. Via MiXCR, TCRdb re-called the PCR reads, giving one row per CDR3 protein. The profile shows about 19,000 distinct CDR3 sequences, approximately 42% of them singletons. Documented treatment: approximately 11-day PBMC culture with coronavirus spike peptide pools or control peptides (ViraFEST assay). For this clonotype: Its antigen is not identified.

The sequence came from a human donor who had recovered from COVID-19. The sample consisted of CD4+ T cells from blood, cultured in vitro, taken before SARS-CoV-2 vaccination.

In DNA form, the CDR3 reads TGTGCCAGCAGTTACTCGACTGCAACTAATGAAAAACTGTTTTTT. It is translated as CASSYSTATNEKLFF. The chain recombines TRBV6-5 with TRBJ1-4; D is ambiguous. V lost 0 bases, J lost 0 bases, and 5 bases lay in between. CDR1 is MNHEY, CDR2 SVGAGI, per germline. The CDR3 spans 15 residues.